A single sample is the source of the 22 T cell receptor beta chains below, sequenced in a study of OX40 agonist ivuxolimab in advanced cancers. Library method: the immunoSEQ multiplex PCR assay. This immuneACCESS table, as held by TCRdb, lists in-frame sequences with V and J called but not all clones. Of the missing ones, under half trace to an unresolved V gene in checked studies; the others have no known cause. The sample table shows about 43,000 clones, and 90% to 95% are seen once. The biggest ten clones account for approximately 11% of the sample. The sample was CD4+ or CD8+ T cells sorted from blood, taken in a trial of the OX40 agonist ivuxolimab. The receptors shown here come from an adult with an advanced solid tumor such as melanoma, head and neck, liver or kidney cancer.

The rearrangement uses TRBV5-6 and TRBJ2-3; TRBD2 is a possible D gene (6 bases). Germline lookup yields CDR1 SGHDT and CDR2 YYEEEE. V was trimmed by 0 bases and J by 2 bases, leaving 10 bases between them. The CDR3 is 15 amino acids. The CDR3 DNA reads as TGTGCCAGCAGCTTGGGAGGCGGGAACACAGATACGCAGTATTTT. Translated: CASSLGGGNTDTQYF.

J is TRBJ1-2 and V is TRBV12-2; the listed D gene, TRBD1, was not tested against the DNA. TRBV12-2 is tagged as a pseudogene. CDR3 length: 21 amino acids. Written as DNA, the CDR3 is TGTGCAAGTCGCTTAAAAGGCGGTCAGGGACAGCCGAGGGCATCTAACTATGGCTACACCTTC. It yields the protein CASRLKGGQGQPRASNYGYTF.

This clone appeared a single time. The chain employs TRBV27 and TRBJ1-2; D is unclear. Trimming stripped 4 bases from V and 4 bases from J, with 13 bases between. Germline loops: CDR1 MNHEY, CDR2 SMNVEV (reference sequence). This CDR3 has 14 residues. CDR3 amino acids: CASSSTWPIYGYTF. In DNA form, the CDR3 reads TGTGCCAGCAGTTCCACCTGGCCGATCTATGGCTACACCTTC.

J is TRBJ2-1 and V is TRBV13; possibly TRBD1 for D (5 bases). Trimming removed 0 bases from V and 6 bases from J, with 9 bases in between. CDR3 length: 14 residues. Germline V lookup: CDR1 PRHDT, CDR2 FYEKMQ (reference sequence). CDR3 sequence reads: CASSLGRQTNEQFF. As DNA, the CDR3 is TGTGCCAGCAGCTTAGGCCGACAGACCAATGAGCAGTTCTTC.

V gene TRBV30 combines with J gene TRBJ1-3; no definite D call. The V gene lost 5 bases and the J gene lost 0 bases, with 26 bases spanning the gap. Per the germline V gene, CDR1 is GTSNPN and CDR2 is SVGIG (reference sequence). The CDR3 consists of 19 residues. The CDR3 DNA is TGTGCCTGGCCCCGTCTATCGGCGGAACGGTTACCCTCTGGAAACACCATATATTTT. It codes for CAWPRLSAERLPSGNTIYF. The complete variable domain, with remaining parts taken from reference TRBV30 and TRBJ1-3, reads SQTIHQWPATLVQPVGSPLSLECTVEGTSNPNLYWYRQAAGRGLQLLFYSVGIGQISSEVPQNLSASRPQDRQFILSSKKLLLSDSGFYLCAWPRLSAERLPSGNTIYFGEGSWLTVV.

The genes are TRBV7-9 and TRBJ2-2; 8 nucleotides align to TRBD1. Germline CDR1 and CDR2: SEHNR and FQNEAQ (reference sequence). The CDR3 extends over 16 amino acids. V was pared by 5 bases and J by 2 bases, with 7 bases of the junction left unmatched. CDR3 sequence (DNA): TGTGCCAGCAGCCCCGGGCAGGGGGCCAACACCGGGGAGCTGTTTTTT. Its translation: CASSPGQGANTGELFF.

V gene TRBV27 combines with J gene TRBJ2-3; 10 nucleotides agree with TRBD2. Looked up from germline, CDR1 is MNHEY and CDR2 is SMNVEV (reference sequence). J lost 4 bases, V lost 8 bases, and 9 bases had no gene match. The CDR3 consists of 15 residues. CDR3 nucleotides: TGTGCCAGCCATGGGGCTAGCGGGAGATCAGATACGCAGTATTTT. The encoded protein is CASHGASGRSDTQYF.

This chain joins TRBV4-3 and TRBJ1-2; TRBD1 might be the D (6 bases). The CDR3 totals 14 residues. Germline V gene lookup returns CDR1 LGHNA and CDR2 YSLEER. V gave up 3 bases and J gave up 7 bases, with 15 bases separating them. The CDR3 DNA is TGCGCCAGCAGCCAGGGTACAGGGTTGGGTGGCTACACCTTC. This sequence encodes CASSQGTGLGGYTF.

J is TRBJ1-2 and V is TRBV2; tentatively, D is TRBD1 (5 bases). V lost 4 bases to trimming and J lost 6 bases, with 12 bases between them. The CDR3 totals 13 residues. CDR1 is SNHLY and CDR2 is FYNNEI in the germline V gene. CDR3 sequence reads: CASSGSGLNGYTF. The CDR3 nucleotides read TGTGCCAGCAGTGGGTCAGGGTTGAATGGCTACACCTTC.

The chain joins TRBV7-8 to TRBJ2-2; D may be TRBD2 (5 bases). This CDR3 spans 13 amino acids. Trimming left V 5 bases short and J 4 bases short, with 8 bases between. Germline CDR1 SGHVS, CDR2 FQNEAQ. CDR3 loop: CASSPRGTGELFF. Written as DNA, the CDR3 is TGTGCCAGCAGCCCCCGGGGCACCGGGGAGCTGTTTTTT.

Details on this clone: The same CDR3 is also encoded by other DNA sequences in this sample. The chain couples TRBV27 to TRBJ2-7; the D is unclear. Germline loops: CDR1 MNHEY, CDR2 SMNVEV (reference sequence). V was shortened by 3 bases and J by 0 bases, with 6 bases between the two germline ends. This CDR3 region has 13 residues. CDR3 loop: CASSLGPSYEQYF. DNA of the CDR3: TGTGCCAGCAGTTTGGGCCCCTCCTACGAGCAGTACTTC.

J is TRBJ1-1 and V is TRBV13; D call uncertain. Germline values: CDR1 PRHDT, CDR2 FYEKMQ (reference sequence). V was pared by 0 bases and J by 2 bases, with 7 bases between. This CDR3 has 14 residues. The CDR3 here is CASSLGSTNTEAFF. Written as DNA, the CDR3 is TGTGCCAGCAGCTTAGGAAGCACAAACACTGAAGCTTTCTTT. The full variable domain, its missing parts supplied by reference TRBV13 and TRBJ1-1, is AAGVIQSPRHLIKEKRETATLKCYPIPRHDTVYWYQQGPGQDPQFLISFYEKMQSDKGSIPDRFSAQQFSDYHSELNMSSLELGDSALYFCASSLGSTNTEAFFGQGTRLTVV.

The chain links TRBV5-6 to TRBJ2-5; TRBD1 matches at 10 bases. The last part of the DNA fits TRBJ2-7 better; the J call may be wrong. The CDR3 sequence is 16 residues long. Germline lookup yields CDR1 SGHDT and CDR2 YYEEEE. CDR3 sequence: CASRPDRGRPAYEQYF. The CDR3 DNA sequence: TGTGCCAGCAGACCTGACAGGGGGCGCCCGGCCTACGAGCAGTACTTC.

This CDR3 is CASSWDSSSYNEQFF. CDR3 in DNA: TGTGCCAGCAGCTGGGACTCCAGCAGTTACAATGAGCAGTTCTTC. V gene TRBV7-3 combines with J gene TRBJ2-1, with a possible D match to TRBD2 (6 bases). This CDR3 is 15 amino acids long. Germline V lookup: CDR1 SGHTA, CDR2 FQGTGA. The V end lost 4 bases, the J end lost 4 bases, and 14 bases lay between the germline ends.

The chain is built from TRBV19 and TRBJ1-2, with D hard to call. The CDR3 has 16 amino acids. V gave up 1 base and J gave up 0 bases, with 12 bases separating them. Germline V CDR1 and CDR2: LNHDA, SQIVND (reference sequence). This CDR3 is CASSIGGRPTNYGYTF. CDR3 nucleotides: TGTGCCAGTAGTATAGGAGGGAGACCAACTAACTATGGCTACACCTTC.

This chain uses TRBV28 with TRBJ2-7; D is ambiguous. Germline CDR1 is MDHEN and CDR2 is SYDVKM. V lost 5 bases, J lost 3 bases, and 29 bases lay in between. The CDR3 has 19 residues. This CDR3 reads CASSPFYTLRTEIHYEQYF. Here the CDR3 DNA reads TGTGCCAGCAGTCCCTTTTACACTTTACGCACGGAGATACACTACGAGCAGTACTTC.

The rearrangement joins TRBV11-2 to TRBJ1-5, with TRBD1 matching over 7 bases. V was clipped by 5 bases and J by 5 bases; unmatched bases: 18. Germline CDR1 reads SGHAT; CDR2 reads FQNNGV. The CDR3 runs to 18 residues. The CDR3 loop is CASSRGVGGVRIDQPQHF. The CDR3 DNA is TGTGCCAGCAGCAGAGGGGTAGGGGGCGTGCGGATTGATCAGCCCCAGCATTTT.

V gene TRBV6-6 combines with J gene TRBJ1-2, with a tentative D call TRBD1 (6 bases). With 8 bases removed from V and 0 bases from J, the gap between germline ends came to 13 bases. The CDR3 runs 14 residues. CDR1 and CDR2 (germline): MNHNY, SVGAGI (reference sequence). In DNA form, the CDR3 reads TGTGCCAGCCAACCGTGGACAGCTAACTATGGCTACACCTTC. Its protein is CASQPWTANYGYTF.

In regard to this clone: Sequence at one end of the junction differs from germline and may be a read error. The chain joins TRBV7-7 to TRBJ2-5; D is unresolved. From germline, CDR1 is SSHAT and CDR2 FNYEAQ (reference sequence). This CDR3 region has 13 residues. DNA for the CDR3: TGTGCTAGCAGCCCCTACACACAAGAGACCCAGTACTTC. This encodes CASSPYTQETQYF.

The chain combines TRBV9 with TRBJ2-7; 13 nucleotides match TRBD2. Germline V CDR1 and CDR2: SGDLS, YYNGEE. The CDR3 totals 16 residues. Trimming took 4 bases from V and 1 from J; bases not matched to a gene: 5. The CDR3 loop reads CASSPGTSGESYEQYF. DNA of the CDR3: TGTGCCAGCAGCCCTGGGACTAGCGGGGAATCCTACGAGCAGTACTTC. Looking up the rest from reference TRBV9 and TRBJ2-7 gives the full variable domain: DSGVTQTPKHLITATGQRVTLRCSPRSGDLSVYWYQQSLDQGLQFLIQYYNGEERAKGNILERFSAQQFPDLHSELNLSSLELGDSALYFCASSPGTSGESYEQYFGPGTRLTVT.

This CDR3 reads CASSQEGGTGSYNEQFF. The CDR3 DNA is TGCGCCAGCAGCCAAGAGGGAGGGACAGGGTCCTACAATGAGCAGTTCTTC. The chain has TRBV4-3 and TRBJ2-1, with TRBD1 identical over 9 bases. The CDR3 loop spans 17 amino acids. Germline V gene lookup returns CDR1 LGHNA and CDR2 YSLEER. V lost 0 bases and J lost 1; bases outside the gene matches: 4.

J is TRBJ2-2 and V is TRBV27; D not certain. The germline V gene has CDR1 MNHEY and CDR2 SMNVEV (reference sequence). Trimming stripped 0 bases from V and 8 bases from J, with 4 bases between. This CDR3 comprises 12 residues. The CDR3 bases are TGTGCCAGCAGTTTATCCGCTGGGGAGCTGTTTTTT. Amino acids: CASSLSAGELFF.